This T cell receptor (beta chain) is from a study of T cell repertoires in cytomegalovirus infection. The V end was cut by 2 bases, the J end by 4 bases, with 8 bases between. Germline V lookup: CDR1 MNHEY, CDR2 SVGAGI. The CDR3 length is 13 residues. To note about this clonotype: What it binds is not known.

MiXCR, applied by TCRdb to the reads, yields one record per CDR3 protein. In the table there are approximately 910,000 distinct CDR3 sequences, under 40% of which are singletons. The rearrangement uses TRBV6-5 and TRBJ1-1; D gene ambiguous. This receptor was identified in a human donor in good health (CMV status not recorded). Some clones in this sample may be carry-over from other donors' samples. The source was cultured CD8+ T cells from PBMCs, collected from culture after CMV antigen stimulation. CDR3 region: CASSYTWTTEAFF. CDR3 in DNA: TGTGCCAGCAGTTACACATGGACCACTGAAGCTTTCTTT.